This is a list of T cell receptor beta chains from one sample in a study of T cell repertoires in cytomegalovirus infection. In TCRdb, the reads were re-called with MiXCR into one record per CDR3 protein. The sample has around 320,000 distinct CDR3 sequences, 9.5% seen once. Sequencing was done on a sample of PBMCs. The source is a human donor in good health (CMV status not recorded). Some clones in this sample may be carry-over from other donors' samples. The CDR3 runs from the conserved cysteine through the conserved F or W. The D gene is left open where the match is weak. Rows give clone size only sometimes, using once, few, many, or a class for an expanded clone.

>TRBJ2-7|few|NA|TRBV9
CASSVGGGQAGEQYF
TGTGCCAGCAGCGTAGGGGGGGGGCAGGCGGGCGAGCAGTACTTC
>TRBJ2-1|NA|TRBD1|TRBV6-2/TRBV6-3
CASSYGGTGDESF
TGTGCCAGCAGTTACGGCGGGACAGGGGATGAGTCCTTC
>TRBJ2-2|medium-sized|NA|TRBV6-2/TRBV6-3
CASSNPRGETGELFF
TGTGCCAGCAGTAACCCTAGGGGAGAAACCGGGGAGCTGTTTTTT
>TRBJ2-7|NA|TRBD1|TRBV6-6
CASSYSADRGRSYEQYF
TGTGCCAGCAGTTACTCAGCGGACAGGGGTCGCTCCTACGAGCAGTACTTC
>TRBJ2-7|many|TRBD2|TRBV12-3/TRBV12-4
CASSVTSGISGEQYF
TGTGCCAGCAGTGTGACTAGCGGGATCTCTGGCGAGCAGTACTTC
>TRBJ1-4|many|NA|TRBV27
CASSPRHATNEKLFF
TGTGCCAGCAGTCCGAGACATGCAACTAATGAAAAACTGTTTTTT
>TRBJ2-7|many|NA|TRBV28
CASSLGFRGYEQYF
TGTGCCAGCAGTTTAGGGTTCAGAGGCTACGAGCAGTACTTC
>TRBJ2-1|many|TRBD2|TRBV12-3/TRBV12-4
CASSPGSSGGPYNEQFF
TGTGCCAGCAGTCCCGGGTCTAGCGGGGGACCCTACAATGAGCAGTTCTTC
>TRBJ1-1|NA|TRBD1|TRBV9
CASSGGTGGTPEAFF
TGTGCCAGCAGCGGTGGGACAGGGGGCACCCCTGAAGCTTTCTTT
>TRBJ2-1|NA|NA|TRBV3-1
CASGGRRGRVSRCNEQFF
TGTGCCAGCGGGGGGCGGCGGGGGCGGGTTAGTCGATGCAATGAGCAGTTCTTC
>TRBJ2-2|few|NA|TRBV5-1
CASSSPVERARGNTGELFF
TGCGCCAGCAGCTCCCCAGTGGAGCGGGCGAGGGGGAACACCGGGGAGCTGTTTTTT
>TRBJ2-3|few|NA|TRBV30
CAWSVYSDTQYF
TGTGCCTGGAGTGTATATTCAGATACGCAGTATTTT
>TRBJ2-3|many|NA|TRBV20-1
CSARGVGSTDTQYF
TGCAGTGCCCGGGGAGTAGGTAGCACAGATACGCAGTATTTT
>TRBJ2-1|few|NA|TRBV7-9
CASSSETGREQFF
TGTGCCAGCAGCAGCGAGACGGGGAGGGAGCAGTTCTTC
>TRBJ2-6|NA|TRBD1|TRBV6-2/TRBV6-3
CAGGPGGAGANVLTF
TGTGCCGGCGGCCCAGGGGGAGCTGGGGCCAACGTCCTGACTTTC
>TRBJ1-5|NA|NA|TRBV12-5
CASGLEPNQPQHF
TGTGCTAGTGGTTTGGAGCCGAATCAGCCCCAGCATTTT
>TRBJ2-7|many|NA|TRBV7-2
CASSFTGSSYEQYF
TGTGCCAGCAGCTTCACAGGGTCCTCCTACGAGCAGTACTTC
>TRBJ2-1|many|NA|TRBV4-2
CASSQETSSSYNEQFF
TGTGCCAGCAGCCAAGAAACGTCTAGCTCCTACAATGAGCAGTTCTTC
>TRBJ2-7|NA|TRBD2|TRBV28
CASSEVSAGGSYEQYF
TGTGCCAGCAGCGAAGTTAGCGCGGGAGGCTCCTACGAGCAGTACTTC
>TRBJ2-1|few|NA|TRBV10-3
CAISAQGTYNEQFF
TGTGCCATCAGCGCTCAGGGAACCTACAATGAGCAGTTCTTC
>TRBJ2-7|NA|TRBD2|TRBV25-1
CASRTSGSYYEQYF
TGTGCCAGCAGGACTAGCGGGAGTTACTACGAGCAGTACTTC
>TRBJ1-1|NA|NA|TRBV7-2
CASSLDRSAAAGEAFF
TGTGCCAGCAGCTTAGACCGCTCGGCAGCGGCGGGTGAAGCTTTCTTT
>TRBJ1-5|NA|TRBD1|TRBV7-4
CASSAGQGINQPQHF
TGTGCCAGCAGCGCGGGACAGGGGATTAATCAGCCCCAGCATTTT
>TRBJ1-1|NA|NA|TRBV14
CASSQDGRATEAFF
TGTGCCAGCAGCCAAGATGGCAGGGCAACTGAAGCTTTCTTT
>TRBJ2-2|NA|TRBD1|TRBV30
CAWAGGASELFF
TGTGCCTGGGCAGGGGGCGCTTCGGAGCTGTTTTTT
>TRBJ2-5|many|NA|TRBV7-2
CASSLSGGRETQYF
TGTGCCAGCAGCTTATCCGGGGGCCGGGAGACCCAGTACTTC
>TRBJ1-2|NA|NA|TRBV12-3/TRBV12-4
CASGLTSGGGYTF
TGTGCCAGCGGATTGACCTCCGGCGGCGGCTACACCTTC
>TRBJ2-5|NA|NA|TRBV15
CATSRRPGGETQYF
TGTGCCACCAGCAGGCGACCCGGGGGAGAGACCCAGTACTTC
>TRBJ2-7|NA|NA|TRBV7-9
CASSLSTASSYEQYF
TGTGCCAGCAGCTTGTCGACAGCCTCTTCCTACGAGCAGTACTTC
>TRBJ2-3|many|TRBD1|TRBV12-3/TRBV12-4
CASLITGGYTDTQYF
TGTGCCAGCCTAATTACAGGGGGCTACACAGATACGCAGTATTTT
>TRBJ2-3|many|TRBD1|TRBV7-2
CASIQNRGPDTQYF
TGTGCCAGCATCCAAAACAGGGGCCCAGATACGCAGTATTTT
>TRBJ2-1|few|TRBD2|TRBV2
CASGFSGRVNEQFF
TGTGCCAGCGGCTTTAGCGGGAGGGTCAATGAGCAGTTCTTC
>TRBJ2-2|few|TRBD2|TRBV12-3/TRBV12-4
CASSLNPLAGGPKNTGELFF
TGTGCCAGCAGTTTAAACCCACTAGCGGGGGGACCTAAGAACACCGGGGAGCTGTTTTTT
>TRBJ1-5|NA|NA|TRBV28
CASSLMGAQHF
TGTGCCAGCAGTTTAATGGGTGCCCAGCATTTT